The clone carrying this T cell receptor beta chain was counted once. In the authors' methods: Estimation of nucleated cell counts relied on the amplification of reference gene primers. Repertoires were generated with immunoSEQ multiplex PCR, while TCRdb's copy carries only in-frame clones and drops some. That table is the source of V, J and clone size, and D and trimming were worked out from the DNA. This sample has around 80,000 clones; 80% to 95% occur once, and the top ten carry approximately 0.74%. The data are from a study of blood T cell repertoires in COVID-19. The overall study: COVID-19 samples collected from the United States, Italy and Spain covered acute and convalescent phases. PBMCs, B-cell-depleted T cells, or T cells provided the cDNA or gDNA that made up the material.

Germline assignment: CDR1 SGHTS and CDR2 YDEGEE. This CDR3 is built from 13 residues. V was shortened by 2 bases and J by 3 bases, with 8 bases between the two germline ends. This TCR was sampled from a woman of 80 years or more with acute or convalescent COVID-19. Sequenced material: peripheral blood. The chain joins TRBV5-8 to TRBJ2-5, with unresolved D. The CDR3: CASSFYPEETQYF. In DNA form, the CDR3 reads TGTGCCAGCAGCTTTTATCCGGAAGAGACCCAGTACTTC.